Listed below are T cell receptor beta chains from one sample, sequenced in a study of blood T cells in healthy people across ages. One entry per CDR3 protein results from TCRdb running MiXCR on the 5' RACE reads. The data show about 1.4 million distinct CDR3 sequences, approximately 59% seen once. Material: blood. These receptors were collected from a man in his late teens or twenties in good health. CDR3s include the opening cysteine and the closing phenylalanine or tryptophan. The D gene is left open where the match is weak. Expanded clones get a size class; other rows say once, few or many, or leave the size out.

cdr3_aa cdr3_nt j_call clone_size d_call v_call
CASSQGQLLRGEQYF TGTGCCAGCAGCCAGGGACAGCTGTTGAGGGGCGAGCAGTACTTC TRBJ2-7 NA TRBD1 TRBV14
CSASPGGLAVSYEQYF TGCAGTGCTAGCCCCGGGGGACTAGCGGTCTCCTACGAGCAGTACTTC TRBJ2-7 few TRBD2 TRBV20-1
CASSPTGGTSGKHYEQYF TGTGCCAGCAGCCCTACTGGAGGGACTAGCGGGAAACACTACGAGCAGTACTTC TRBJ2-7 NA TRBD2 TRBV11-2
CASSSRSDDTDTQYF TGTGCCAGCAGCTCAAGGTCCGACGACACAGATACGCAGTATTTT TRBJ2-3 NA NA TRBV7-2
CASSQETARSNSPLHF TGCGCCAGCAGCCAAGAAACTGCACGCTCCAATTCACCCCTCCACTTT TRBJ1-6 NA NA TRBV4-3
CSVEKVGLSGGYNEQFF TGCAGCGTTGAAAAGGTGGGACTTAGCGGGGGATACAATGAGCAGTTCTTC TRBJ2-1 NA TRBD2 TRBV29-1
CAISESGRNTYEQYF TGTGCCATCAGTGAGTCGGGTAGGAACACCTACGAGCAGTACTTC TRBJ2-7 NA NA TRBV10-3
CASKVSGTDTQYF TGTGCCAGCAAAGTTTCAGGCACAGATACGCAGTATTTT TRBJ2-3 NA NA TRBV6-2/TRBV6-3
CSVGAGNTEAFF TGCAGCGTTGGGGCGGGGAACACTGAAGCTTTCTTT TRBJ1-1 NA NA TRBV29-1
CASGPGRSGELFF TGTGCCAGCGGACCCGGTCGGTCCGGGGAGCTGTTTTTT TRBJ2-2 NA NA TRBV5-6
CASSTSDSYSPLHF TGTGCCAGCAGCACTTCGGACAGCTATTCACCCCTCCACTTT TRBJ1-6 NA NA TRBV9
CASSYSTGAWGIQYF TGTGCCAGCAGTTACTCGACAGGCGCATGGGGCATTCAGTACTTC TRBJ2-4 few NA TRBV6-6
CAISGRDYNEQFF TGTGCGATATCGGGACGCGACTACAATGAGCAGTTCTTC TRBJ2-1 NA NA TRBV10-3
CSVEDEERVYEQYF TGCAGCGTTGAAGACGAGGAGAGGGTCTACGAGCAGTACTTC TRBJ2-7 few NA TRBV29-1
CSVAVGVKAFF TGCAGCGTTGCAGTTGGGGTAAAAGCTTTCTTT TRBJ1-1 NA NA TRBV29-1
CASSELMGATSGNEQFF TGTGCCAGCAGTGAATTAATGGGGGCCACCTCGGGGAATGAGCAGTTCTTC TRBJ2-1 NA NA TRBV25-1
CASSVGDRNTEAFF TGTGCCAGCAGCGTTGGGGACAGAAACACTGAAGCTTTCTTT TRBJ1-1 few TRBD1 TRBV9
CASSSSLGGGRYNEQFF TGTGCCAGCAGTTCGAGTTTAGGCGGGGGACGCTACAATGAGCAGTTCTTC TRBJ2-1 NA TRBD2 TRBV27
CSAPSGKYEQYF TGCAGTGCTCCAAGCGGGAAGTACGAGCAGTACTTC TRBJ2-7 NA TRBD2 TRBV20-1
CASSQDRVSLEQYF TGTGCCAGCAGCCAAGACAGGGTCTCCCTGGAGCAGTACTTC TRBJ2-7 few NA TRBV3-1
CASSFGLAGRQETQYF TGCGCCAGCAGCTTTGGACTAGCGGGGAGACAAGAGACCCAGTACTTC TRBJ2-5 once TRBD2 TRBV5-1
CATSREVALAKNIQYF TGTGCCACCAGCAGAGAAGTCGCCTTAGCCAAAAACATTCAGTACTTC TRBJ2-4 NA NA TRBV15
CASSGTGGLYEQYF TGTGCCAGCAGCGGGACAGGGGGCCTATACGAGCAGTACTTC TRBJ2-7 NA TRBD1 TRBV27
CASSYESSSGNTIYF TGTGCCAGCAGTTACGAAAGCAGCTCTGGAAACACCATATATTTT TRBJ1-3 NA NA TRBV6-6
CASSKAKASPPNEQFF TGTGCCAGCAGCAAAGCGAAGGCTAGCCCCCCCAATGAGCAGTTCTTC TRBJ2-1 NA NA TRBV21-1
CASSYSSPATEQYF TGTGCCAGCAGTTACTCGAGCCCAGCGACCGAGCAGTACTTC TRBJ2-7 NA NA TRBV6-5
CASSPGTGGVGTEAFF TGTGCCAGCAGCCCTGGGACAGGGGGCGTGGGCACTGAAGCTTTCTTT TRBJ1-1 NA TRBD1 TRBV9
CSSTSTDTQYF TGCAGCTCGACTAGCACAGATACGCAGTATTTT TRBJ2-3 NA NA TRBV20-1
CASAGARGRVYGYTF TGTGCCAGCGCGGGGGCGAGGGGGCGCGTCTATGGCTACACCTTC TRBJ1-2 few TRBD1 TRBV6-5
CASSARDTTSYEQYF TGTGCCAGCAGCGCCAGGGACACTACATCCTACGAGCAGTACTTC TRBJ2-7 NA NA TRBV9
CASSPRTGRGENGNQPQHF TGTGCCAGCAGTCCACGGACAGGGAGGGGAGAGAATGGCAATCAGCCCCAGCATTTT TRBJ1-5 NA TRBD1 TRBV27
CALKSAEGKGAEAFF TGTGCCCTAAAAAGCGCCGAAGGAAAAGGGGCTGAAGCTTTCTTT TRBJ1-1 NA NA TRBV7-9
CSVEPRGGASYEQFF TGCAGCGTTGAACCCAGGGGCGGGGCATCCTATGAGCAGTTCTTC TRBJ2-1 NA NA TRBV29-1
CSARDGLMGQDTGELFF TGCAGTGCTAGAGATGGCCTAATGGGACAGGACACCGGGGAGCTGTTTTTT TRBJ2-2 NA TRBD1 TRBV20-1
CASSQDSDRSRVLFF TGTGCCAGCAGCCAGGACTCGGACAGGAGTAGGGTCCTGTTCTTC TRBJ2-1 few TRBD1 TRBV14
CSAEPPGLAGEVQYF TGCAGTGCTGAACCGCCGGGACTAGCGGGAGAAGTGCAGTACTTC TRBJ2-5 NA TRBD2 TRBV20-1
CATSRLGTGTQYF TGTGCCACCAGCAGACTAGGGACCGGTACGCAGTATTTT TRBJ2-3 NA NA TRBV15
CASTGRTDTQYF TGTGCCAGCACAGGGAGGACAGATACGCAGTATTTT TRBJ2-3 NA NA TRBV12-3/TRBV12-4
CASSFLSGRAIIDQPQHF TGTGCCAGCAGCTTTTTATCCGGCAGGGCTATAATCGATCAGCCCCAGCATTTT TRBJ1-5 NA NA TRBV7-2
CASSQNRGGNTQYF TGTGCCAGCAGCCAAAACCGCGGGGGGAATACGCAGTATTTT TRBJ2-3 NA TRBD2 TRBV4-2
CASSPPVGQETQYF TGTGCCAGCTCACCACCGGTGGGCCAAGAGACCCAGTACTTC TRBJ2-5 few NA TRBV18